This T cell receptor (beta chain) was captured in a study of T-cell reconstitution after alpha-beta-depleted transplantation in children. Study outcomes and limitations: Newly produced T cells mostly accounted for T-cell counts and diversity one year post-transplant. Elevated TCRbeta diversity at day 60 was traced, in some patients, to surviving recipient T cells and thymic progenitors. Roughly two months post-transplant, alpha-beta T cells reportedly originated from several hundred graft clones that had expanded.

This clonotype was counted many times. What it binds is not known. Unique molecular identifiers were incorporated into the prepared TCRbeta library. MiXCR, run by TCRdb on the PCR reads, gives a single entry per CDR3 protein. The top ten clones hold 9.1% of a sample with approximately 300,000 distinct CDR3 sequences, about 7.3% of them seen once. The CDR3 is 12 amino acids. Deletions cut 0 bases from V and 4 bases from J, with 3 bases between. The V gene's germline CDR1 is SGHRS and CDR2 YFSETQ. The chain combines TRBV5-1 with TRBJ2-3; D ambiguous. This clonotype was obtained from a female patient between 2 and 15 years old who had a stem cell transplant for Fanconi anemia, so the T cells may come from the graft donor. The sequenced sample was peripheral blood, obtained 360 days after TCRalphabeta/CD19-depleted stem cell transplant. The CDR3 loop reads CASSLVPDTQYF. The CDR3 DNA reads as TGCGCCAGCAGCTTGGTCCCAGATACGCAGTATTTT.